This entry lists 2 T cell receptor beta chains sequenced from one sample in a study of STAT5B mutations in CD4+ large granular lymphocyte leukemia. Generated by immunoSEQ multiplex PCR, the TCRdb table keeps only in-frame clones and is missing some. This sample carries 31,000 or so clones, less than 90% of them seen once, and the ten largest clones take around 0.38%. The sequenced sample was CD4+ T cells from blood buffy coats. The receptors originated from a human donor in good health.

V gene TRBV11-3 combines with J gene TRBJ2-1, with 12 bases identical to TRBD2. The CDR3 loop spans 15 amino acids. The V segment lost 4 bases and the J segment 3 bases; nucleotides outside the gene matches: 1. CDR1 SGHNT and CDR2 YENEEA come from the germline V gene. CDR3 DNA sequence: TGTGCCAGCAGCTCGACTAGCGGGGGCTACAATGAGCAGTTCTTC. Residues: CASSSTSGGYNEQFF.

The gene calls are TRBV5-1 and TRBJ2-1, with 7 bases aligning to TRBD2. V gave up 4 bases and J gave up 4 bases; unmatched junction bases: 5. The CDR3 totals 14 residues. Germline CDR1 is SGHRS and CDR2 is YFSETQ. The CDR3 nucleotides are TGCGCCAGCAGCCTCCCGGGGGGTTACAATGAGCAGTTCTTC. This codes for CASSLPGGYNEQFF.